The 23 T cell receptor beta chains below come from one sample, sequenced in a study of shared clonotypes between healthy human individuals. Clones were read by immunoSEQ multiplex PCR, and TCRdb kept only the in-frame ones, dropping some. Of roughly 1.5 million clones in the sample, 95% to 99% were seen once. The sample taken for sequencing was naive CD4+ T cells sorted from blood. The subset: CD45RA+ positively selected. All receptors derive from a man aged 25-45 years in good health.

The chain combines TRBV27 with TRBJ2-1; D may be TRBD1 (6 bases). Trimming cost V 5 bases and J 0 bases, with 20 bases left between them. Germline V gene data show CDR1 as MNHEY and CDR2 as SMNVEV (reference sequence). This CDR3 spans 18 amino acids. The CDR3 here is CASSPSRHRDSSYNEQFF. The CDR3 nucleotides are TGTGCCAGCAGTCCAAGTCGGCACAGGGATAGCTCCTACAATGAGCAGTTCTTC.

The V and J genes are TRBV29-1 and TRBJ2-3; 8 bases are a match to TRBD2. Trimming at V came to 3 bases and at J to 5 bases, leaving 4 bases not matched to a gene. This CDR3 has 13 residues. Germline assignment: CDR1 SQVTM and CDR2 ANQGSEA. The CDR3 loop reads CSVEAGGLDTQYF. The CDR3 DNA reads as TGCAGCGTTGAGGCGGGAGGATTAGATACGCAGTATTTT.

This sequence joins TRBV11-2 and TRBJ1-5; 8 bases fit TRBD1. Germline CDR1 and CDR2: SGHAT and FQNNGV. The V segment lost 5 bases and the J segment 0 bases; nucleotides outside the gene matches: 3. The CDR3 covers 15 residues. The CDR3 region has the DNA TGTGCCAGCAGCCCAGACAGGGGTAGCAATCAGCCCCAGCATTTT. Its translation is CASSPDRGSNQPQHF.

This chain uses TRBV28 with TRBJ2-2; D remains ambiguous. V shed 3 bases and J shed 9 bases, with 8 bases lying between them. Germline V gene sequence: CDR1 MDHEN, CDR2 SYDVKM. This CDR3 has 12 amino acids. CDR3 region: CASSFPGRELFF. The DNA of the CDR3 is TGTGCCAGCAGTTTTCCTGGCAGGGAGCTGTTTTTT.

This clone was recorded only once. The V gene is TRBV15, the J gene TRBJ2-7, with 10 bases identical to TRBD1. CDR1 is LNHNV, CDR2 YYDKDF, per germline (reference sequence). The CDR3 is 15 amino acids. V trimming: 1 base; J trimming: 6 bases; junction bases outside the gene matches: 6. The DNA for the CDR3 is TGTGCCACCAGCAGAGGGGGACAGGGGTCACCCGAGCAGTACTTC. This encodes CATSRGGQGSPEQYF.

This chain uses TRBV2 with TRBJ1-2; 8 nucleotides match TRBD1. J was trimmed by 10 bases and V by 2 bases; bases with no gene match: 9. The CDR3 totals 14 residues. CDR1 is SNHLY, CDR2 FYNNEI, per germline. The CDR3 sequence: CASSEYGTGEAYTF. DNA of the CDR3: TGTGCCAGCAGTGAATACGGGACAGGAGAGGCCTACACCTTC.

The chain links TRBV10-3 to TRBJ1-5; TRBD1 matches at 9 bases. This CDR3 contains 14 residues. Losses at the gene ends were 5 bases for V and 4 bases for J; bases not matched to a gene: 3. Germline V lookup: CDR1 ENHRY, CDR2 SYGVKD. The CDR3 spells CAISRGQGNQPQHF. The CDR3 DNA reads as TGTGCCATCAGTCGTGGACAGGGGAATCAGCCCCAGCATTTT.

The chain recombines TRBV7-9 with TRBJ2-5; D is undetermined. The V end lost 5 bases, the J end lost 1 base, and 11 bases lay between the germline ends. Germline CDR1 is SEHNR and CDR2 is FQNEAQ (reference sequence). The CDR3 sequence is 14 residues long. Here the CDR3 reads CASSPRSIQETQYF. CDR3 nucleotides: TGTGCCAGCAGCCCGCGCAGCATCCAAGAGACCCAGTACTTC.

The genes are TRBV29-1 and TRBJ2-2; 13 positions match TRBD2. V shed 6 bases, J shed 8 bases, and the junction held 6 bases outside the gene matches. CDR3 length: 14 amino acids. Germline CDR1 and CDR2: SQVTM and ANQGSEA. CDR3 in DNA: TGCAGCGTAACCGGACTAGCGGGAGTTGGGGAGCTGTTTTTT. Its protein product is CSVTGLAGVGELFF.

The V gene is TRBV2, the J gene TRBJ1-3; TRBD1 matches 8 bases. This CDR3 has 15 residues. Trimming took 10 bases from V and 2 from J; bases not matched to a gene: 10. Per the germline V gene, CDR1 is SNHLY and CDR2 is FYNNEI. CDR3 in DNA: TGTGCCACCCAAAGACAGGGGAGCACTGGAAACACCATATATTTT. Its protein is CATQRQGSTGNTIYF.

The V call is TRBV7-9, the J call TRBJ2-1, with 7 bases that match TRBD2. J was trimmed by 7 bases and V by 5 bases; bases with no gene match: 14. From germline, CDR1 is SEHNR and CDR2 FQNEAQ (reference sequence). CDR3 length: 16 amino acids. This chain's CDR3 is CASSPVGGRGRNEQFF. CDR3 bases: TGTGCCAGCAGCCCCGTCGGCGGGAGAGGCAGGAATGAGCAGTTCTTC.

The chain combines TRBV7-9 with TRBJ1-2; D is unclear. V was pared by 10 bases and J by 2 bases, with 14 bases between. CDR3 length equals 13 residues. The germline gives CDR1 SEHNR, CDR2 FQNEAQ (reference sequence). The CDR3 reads CATAAGKNYGYTF. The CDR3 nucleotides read TGTGCCACGGCGGCGGGGAAGAACTATGGCTACACCTTC.

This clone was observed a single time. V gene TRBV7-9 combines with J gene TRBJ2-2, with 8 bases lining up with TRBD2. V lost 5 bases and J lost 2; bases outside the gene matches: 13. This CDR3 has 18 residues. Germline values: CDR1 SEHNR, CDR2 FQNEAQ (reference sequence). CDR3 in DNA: TGTGCCAGCAGCACCCTACCCCCCCTAGCGGGCAACACCGGGGAGCTGTTTTTT. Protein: CASSTLPPLAGNTGELFF.

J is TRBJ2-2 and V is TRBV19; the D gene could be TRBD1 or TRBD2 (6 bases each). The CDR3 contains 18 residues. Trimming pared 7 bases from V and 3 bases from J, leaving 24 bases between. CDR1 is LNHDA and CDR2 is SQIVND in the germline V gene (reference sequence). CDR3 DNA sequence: TGTGCCAGTAAAACCCCTACCGGGCAGGGGAGGTACACCGGGGAGCTGTTTTTT. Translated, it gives CASKTPTGQGRYTGELFF.

CDR3 sequence (DNA): TGTGCCAGCAGCCCTATCCACGCAGGCGGCGCAGATACGCAGTATTTT. It translates to CASSPIHAGGADTQYF. The rearrangement joins TRBV9 to TRBJ2-3; no clear D. Germline CDR1 SGDLS, CDR2 YYNGEE. V gave up 4 bases and J gave up 4 bases, with 19 bases separating them. The CDR3 loop spans 16 amino acids.

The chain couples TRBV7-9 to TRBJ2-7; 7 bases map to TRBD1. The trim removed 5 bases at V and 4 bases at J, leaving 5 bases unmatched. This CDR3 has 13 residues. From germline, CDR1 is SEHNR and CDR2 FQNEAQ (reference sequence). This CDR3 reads CASSHRGRYEQYF. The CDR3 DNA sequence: TGTGCCAGCAGCCACAGGGGAAGGTACGAGCAGTACTTC.

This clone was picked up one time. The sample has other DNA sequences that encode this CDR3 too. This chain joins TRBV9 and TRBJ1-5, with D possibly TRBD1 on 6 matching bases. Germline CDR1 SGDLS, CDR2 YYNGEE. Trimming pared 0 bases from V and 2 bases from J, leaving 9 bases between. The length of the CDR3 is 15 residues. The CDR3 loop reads CASSVGGAGNQPQHF. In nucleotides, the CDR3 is TGTGCCAGCAGCGTAGGGGGGGCCGGCAATCAGCCCCAGCATTTT.

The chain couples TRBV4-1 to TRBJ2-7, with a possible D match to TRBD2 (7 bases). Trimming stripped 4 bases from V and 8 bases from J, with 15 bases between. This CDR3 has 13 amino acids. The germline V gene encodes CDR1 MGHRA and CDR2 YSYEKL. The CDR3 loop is CASSRPPGGQQYF. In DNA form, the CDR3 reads TGCGCCAGCAGCCGACCTCCGGGGGGCCAGCAGTACTTC.

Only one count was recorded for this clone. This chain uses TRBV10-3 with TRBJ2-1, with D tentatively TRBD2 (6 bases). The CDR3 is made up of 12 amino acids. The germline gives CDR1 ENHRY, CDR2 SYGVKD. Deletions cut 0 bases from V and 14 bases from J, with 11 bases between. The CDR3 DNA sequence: TGTGCCATCAGTGAGTCTCGGCGGGAAGAGTTCTTC. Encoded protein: CAISESRREEFF.

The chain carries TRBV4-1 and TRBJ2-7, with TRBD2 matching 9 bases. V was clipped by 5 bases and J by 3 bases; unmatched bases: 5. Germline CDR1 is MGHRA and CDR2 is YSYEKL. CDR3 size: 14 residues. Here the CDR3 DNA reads TGCGCCAGCAGCGGGCGGGAGGGCCTCTACGAGCAGTACTTC. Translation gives CASSGREGLYEQYF.

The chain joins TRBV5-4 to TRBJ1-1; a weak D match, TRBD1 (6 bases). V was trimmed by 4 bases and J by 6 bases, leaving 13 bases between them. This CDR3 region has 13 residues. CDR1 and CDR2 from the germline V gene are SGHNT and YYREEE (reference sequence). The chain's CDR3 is CASSPGQTPEAFF. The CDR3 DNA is TGTGCCAGCAGCCCAGGACAGACCCCTGAAGCTTTCTTT.

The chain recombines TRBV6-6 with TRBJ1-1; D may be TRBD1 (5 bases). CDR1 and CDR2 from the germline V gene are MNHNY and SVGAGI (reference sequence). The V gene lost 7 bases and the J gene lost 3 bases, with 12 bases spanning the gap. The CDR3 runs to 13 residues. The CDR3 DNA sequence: TGTGCCAGCATAAGAGGGACGGACACTGAAGCTTTCTTT. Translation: CASIRGTDTEAFF.

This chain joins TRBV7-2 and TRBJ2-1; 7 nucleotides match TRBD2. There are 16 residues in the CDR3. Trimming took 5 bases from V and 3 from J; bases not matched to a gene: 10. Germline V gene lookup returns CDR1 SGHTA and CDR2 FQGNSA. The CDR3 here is CASSRLAGRFYNEQFF. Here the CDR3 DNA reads TGTGCCAGCAGCCGTTTAGCGGGCCGCTTCTACAATGAGCAGTTCTTC. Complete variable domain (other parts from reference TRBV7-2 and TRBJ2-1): GAGVSQSPSNKVTEKGKDVELRCDPISGHTALYWYRQSLGQGLEFLIYFQGNSAPDKSGLPSDRFSAERTGGSVSTLTIQRTQQEDSAVYLCASSRLAGRFYNEQFFGPGTRLTVL.